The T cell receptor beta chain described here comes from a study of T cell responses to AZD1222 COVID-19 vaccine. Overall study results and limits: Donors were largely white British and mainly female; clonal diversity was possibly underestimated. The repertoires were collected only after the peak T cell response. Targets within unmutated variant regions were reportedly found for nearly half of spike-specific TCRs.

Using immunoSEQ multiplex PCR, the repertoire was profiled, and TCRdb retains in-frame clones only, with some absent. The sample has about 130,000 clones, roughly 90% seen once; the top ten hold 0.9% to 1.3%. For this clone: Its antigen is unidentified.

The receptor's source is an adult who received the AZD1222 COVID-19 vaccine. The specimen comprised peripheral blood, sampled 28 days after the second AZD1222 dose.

The CDR3: CASSPVTMANEKLFF. CDR3 DNA: TGTGCCAGCAGCCCTGTGACCATGGCGAATGAAAAACTGTTTTTT. The V call is TRBV16, the J call TRBJ1-4; D gene unclear. V lost 4 bases to trimming and J lost 5 bases, with 14 bases between them. The CDR3 has 15 residues. Germline CDR1 KGHSY, CDR2 FQNENV.